This passage covers 24 T cell receptor beta chains from one sample sequenced in a study of long-term antiretroviral therapy in people with HIV (dated by TCRdb to the early 2020s). The immunoSEQ hsTCRB v3.0 assay was used at survey level resolution to sequence the TRB variable region. What TCRdb holds here is the immuneACCESS table cut down to in-frame rearrangements. Part of the clones is not present; checked against another copy, under half of the missing clones reflect an unresolved V gene, and the others are unexplained. For this sample there are about 14,000 clones; about 84% appear just once. Approximately 16% of the sample is taken by the ten largest. This specimen consisted of unsorted PBMCs, obtained 1.8 years before starting antiretroviral therapy. These receptors were taken from a woman aged 40 to 55 with HIV.

The gene calls are TRBV6-5 and TRBJ2-1; a possible D gene is TRBD2 (6 bases). The CDR3 runs to 13 residues. Germline CDR1 and CDR2: MNHEY and SVGAGI. Trimming shortened V by 2 bases and J by 12 bases, and 14 bases separated the two germline ends. CDR3 coding DNA: TGTGCCAGCAGTTACCGCTCCGGGGGTGTGCAGTTCTTC. The encoded protein is CASSYRSGGVQFF.

This chain joins TRBV5-4 and TRBJ2-7; 11 bases match TRBD2. This CDR3 comprises 15 residues. CDR1 SGHNT and CDR2 YYREEE come from the germline V gene (reference sequence). Trimming cost V 0 bases and J 6 bases; bases outside gene matches: 5. As DNA, the CDR3 is TGTGCCAGCAGCTTGGGGACCCTAGCGGGAGGCGAGCAGTACTTC. Its protein product is CASSLGTLAGGEQYF.

This rearrangement joins TRBV5-1 to TRBJ1-3; unclear D gene. Germline V gene sequence: CDR1 SGHRS, CDR2 YFSETQ. CDR3 length: 15 amino acids. V gave up 0 bases and J gave up 0 bases, with 7 bases separating them. The CDR3 sequence: CASSLEELSGNTIYF. CDR3 sequence (DNA): TGCGCCAGCAGCTTGGAAGAGCTCTCTGGAAACACCATATATTTT.

This clone is medium-sized by share. The V gene is TRBV4-3, the J gene TRBJ2-2, with D perhaps matching TRBD1 (6 bases). CDR3 length equals 17 residues. V dropped 0 bases and J dropped 5 bases, with 16 bases sitting between them. Germline CDR1 is LGHNA and CDR2 is YSLEER. CDR3 bases: TGCGCCAGCAGCCAAGATAGGGCAGGGGTTTTGACCGGGGAGCTGTTTTTT. Translated: CASSQDRAGVLTGELFF.

For the CDR3, the DNA is TGTGCCAGCAGCCGCGTTTTTGTCGAAAGGGGGTGGGAGACCCAGTACTTC. This codes for CASSRVFVERGWETQYF. The V gene is TRBV27, the J gene TRBJ2-5, with a possible D match to TRBD1 (6 bases). Per the germline V gene, CDR1 is MNHEY and CDR2 is SMNVEV (reference sequence). V was cut by 6 bases and J by 5 bases, with 25 bases left in between. CDR3 length: 17 residues.

The chain recombines TRBV6-5 with TRBJ2-3; D may be TRBD2 (7 bases). Trimming took off 8 bases at V and 6 bases at J, with 18 bases between the two ends. The CDR3 has 14 residues. CDR1 and CDR2 from the germline V gene are MNHEY and SVGAGI. CDR3 in DNA: TGTGCCAGCCGTCGGGGGGCTGAATCGGATACGCAGTATTTT. As protein: CASRRGAESDTQYF.

This clone showed up just a few times. The chain combines TRBV11-2 with TRBJ2-7, with D possibly TRBD1 on 5 matching bases. The V end was cut by 5 bases, the J end by 3 bases, with 14 bases between. The CDR3 spans 14 residues. Per germline, CDR1 SGHAT and CDR2 FQNNGV. CDR3 in amino acids: CASSLGWGGYEQYF. CDR3 DNA: TGTGCCAGCAGCCTTGGCTGGGGCGGCTACGAGCAGTACTTC.

The gene calls are TRBV5-1 and TRBJ2-2, with 11 bases identical to TRBD1. The V gene's germline CDR1 is SGHRS and CDR2 YFSETQ. CDR3 length equals 17 residues. The junction had 5 bases not matched to a gene; V was cut back by 2 bases and J by 2 bases. CDR3 loop: CASSFGQGASNTGELFF. The CDR3 nucleotides read TGCGCCAGCAGCTTCGGACAGGGGGCTAGTAACACCGGGGAGCTGTTTTTT. Looking up the rest from reference TRBV5-1 and TRBJ2-2 gives the full variable domain: KAGVTQTPRYLIKTRGQQVTLSCSPISGHRSVSWYQQTPGQGLQFLFEYFSETQRNKGNFPGRFSGRQFSNSRSEMNVSTLELGDSALYLCASSFGQGASNTGELFFGEGSRLTVL.

The chain links TRBV6-5 to TRBJ2-2, with D perhaps assigned TRBD1 or TRBD2 (7 bases each). There are 16 residues in the CDR3. Germline CDR1 MNHEY, CDR2 SVGAGI. Trimming took off 0 bases at V and 5 bases at J, with 13 bases between the two ends. In nucleotides, the CDR3 is TGTGCCAGCAGTTACTCGATCCAGGGGGGGACCGGGGAGCTGTTTTTT. It specifies CASSYSIQGGTGELFF.

This clone occurred once. The V and J genes are TRBV7-8 and TRBJ2-7; TRBD1 matches 9 bases. V trimming: 5 bases; J trimming: 1 base; junction bases outside the gene matches: 15. The CDR3 runs 18 residues. Germline V CDR1 and CDR2: SGHVS, FQNEAQ. Here the CDR3 DNA reads TGTGCCAGCAGCGCCCACGGGGAGGGACAGGGTTTTTCCTACGAGCAGTACTTC. This gives the protein CASSAHGEGQGFSYEQYF.

In DNA form, the CDR3 reads TGTGCCAGCAGCCCGACTATAAACAATGAGCAGTTCTTC. As protein: CASSPTINNEQFF. The chain links TRBV6-5 to TRBJ2-1, with a tentative D call TRBD2 (5 bases). V was pared by 6 bases and J by 5 bases, with 11 bases between. CDR3 length: 13 amino acids. Germline CDR1 and CDR2: MNHEY and SVGAGI.

The J gene is TRBJ1-4, the V gene TRBV28; tentative D call: TRBD1 (6 bases). Germline assignment: CDR1 MDHEN and CDR2 SYDVKM. The CDR3 spans 13 residues. V gave up 5 bases and J gave up 8 bases, with 12 bases separating them. CDR3 nucleotides: TGTGCCAGCAGTGTGGGTGACAGGGAAAAACTGTTTTTT. It is translated as CASSVGDREKLFF.

The V gene is TRBV2, the J gene TRBJ1-5, with D possibly matching TRBD1 (5 bases). The length of the CDR3 is 13 residues. Germline loops: CDR1 SNHLY, CDR2 FYNNEI. The V end was cut by 4 bases, the J end by 6 bases, with 10 bases between. CDR3 in DNA: TGTGCCAGCAGTGGAGGGGAGGCTCAGCCCCAGCATTTT. It yields the protein CASSGGEAQPQHF. Based on the CDR3 plus reference TRBV2 and TRBJ1-5, the full variable domain is EPEVTQTPSHQVTQMGQEVILRCVPISNHLYFYWYRQILGQKVEFLVSFYNNEISEKSEIFDDQFSVERPDGSNFTLKIRSTKLEDSAMYFCASSGGEAQPQHFGDGTRLSIL.

The chain uses TRBV7-2 and TRBJ2-1, with 7 bases lining up with TRBD2. The CDR3 runs 17 residues. After removal of 5 bases from V and 0 bases from J, the junction contained 10 bases not matched to a gene. The germline gives CDR1 SGHTA, CDR2 FQGNSA. CDR3 DNA: TGTGCCAGCAGCCCTAGCCCGGGACTAAGCTCCTACAATGAGCAGTTCTTC. Translation gives CASSPSPGLSSYNEQFF.

This rearrangement joins TRBV11-3 to TRBJ2-5; TRBD2 matches at 8 bases. Judging by the DNA end, TRBJ2-7 fits better; the J call may be wrong. The germline V gene encodes CDR1 SGHNT and CDR2 YENEEA. This CDR3 is 12 amino acids long. Here the CDR3 reads CASSFAGGEQYF. Here the CDR3 DNA reads TGTGCCAGCAGCTTTGCGGGAGGCGAGCAGTACTTC.

This sequence joins TRBV19 and TRBJ2-5; D is uncertain. V gave up 3 bases and J gave up 3 bases, with 8 bases separating them. Germline V lookup: CDR1 LNHDA, CDR2 SQIVND (reference sequence). The CDR3 runs to 13 residues. CDR3 DNA sequence: TGTGCCAGTAGTATCTCGGATAAAGAGACCCAGTACTTC. This sequence encodes CASSISDKETQYF.

This chain links TRBV13 with TRBJ1-3, with D unclear. The CDR3 runs to 13 residues. Germline-derived CDR1 and CDR2 are PRHDT and FYEKMQ (reference sequence). V gave up 4 bases and J gave up 1 base, with 5 bases separating them. CDR3 amino acids: CASSWRSGNTIYF. The CDR3 region has the DNA TGTGCCAGCAGCTGGAGATCTGGAAACACCATATATTTT.

This chain links TRBV12-5 with TRBJ1-1; D not certain. Germline assignment: CDR1 LGHNT and CDR2 FRNRAP. This CDR3 region has 14 residues. V gave up 3 bases and J gave up 5 bases, with 13 bases separating them. CDR3 coding DNA: TGTGCTAGTGGTTTTGACGGGGTTTTAACTGAAGCTTTCTTT. As protein: CASGFDGVLTEAFF.

The rearrangement joins TRBV28 to TRBJ2-7; D unresolved. Germline CDR1 is MDHEN and CDR2 is SYDVKM. V was cut by 8 bases and J by 5 bases, with 7 bases left in between. There are 10 residues in the CDR3. The DNA of the CDR3 is TGTGCCAGCGGGCGCCACGAGCAGTACTTC. This gives the protein CASGRHEQYF.

The chain carries TRBV7-2 and TRBJ2-5; D remains unclear. The CDR3 has 13 amino acids. Trimming stripped 5 bases from V and 2 bases from J, with 9 bases between. CDR1 SGHTA and CDR2 FQGNSA come from the germline V gene. The chain's CDR3 is CASSPQSQETQYF. The DNA of the CDR3 is TGTGCCAGCAGCCCGCAGAGTCAAGAGACCCAGTACTTC. The variable domain in full, completed from reference TRBV7-2 and TRBJ2-5, reads GAGVSQSPSNKVTEKGKDVELRCDPISGHTALYWYRQSLGQGLEFLIYFQGNSAPDKSGLPSDRFSAERTGGSVSTLTIQRTQQEDSAVYLCASSPQSQETQYFGPGTRLLVL.

The rearrangement uses TRBV9 and TRBJ1-5, with 8 bases that match TRBD1. This CDR3 is 15 amino acids long. The V and J ends lost 3 bases and 2 bases, in that order; junction bases with no gene match: 4. Germline CDR1 and CDR2: SGDLS and YYNGEE. CDR3 sequence reads: CASSGGQGGNQPQHF. DNA for the CDR3: TGTGCCAGCAGCGGCGGACAGGGAGGCAATCAGCCCCAGCATTTT.

V usage is TRBV25-1 and J usage is TRBJ2-1; 11 bases are a match to TRBD2. Germline CDR1 reads MGHDK; CDR2 reads SYGVNS. Trimming cost V 7 bases and J 9 bases; bases outside gene matches: 11. The CDR3 is 15 amino acids. The CDR3 DNA reads as TGTGCCAGCAATCCGGGACTAGCGGCCGATGGTGAGCAGTTCTTC. Amino acid sequence: CASNPGLAADGEQFF.

The rearrangement joins TRBV27 to TRBJ2-1; 10 positions agree with TRBD2. From germline, CDR1 is MNHEY and CDR2 SMNVEV (reference sequence). This CDR3 is 14 amino acids long. V dropped 7 bases and J dropped 5; count of bases not matched to a gene: 5. The CDR3: CASTGLAENNEQFF. The DNA for the CDR3 is TGTGCCAGCACTGGACTAGCGGAGAACAATGAGCAGTTCTTC.

The CDR3 spells CASSKGGGNEKLFF. CDR3 coding DNA: TGCGCCAGCAGCAAAGGGGGAGGTAATGAAAAACTGTTTTTT. The J gene is TRBJ1-4, the V gene TRBV4-3; tentatively, D is TRBD1 (6 bases). The CDR3 contains 14 residues. Per germline, CDR1 LGHNA and CDR2 YSLEER. V lost 5 bases and J lost 4, with 11 bases in between.